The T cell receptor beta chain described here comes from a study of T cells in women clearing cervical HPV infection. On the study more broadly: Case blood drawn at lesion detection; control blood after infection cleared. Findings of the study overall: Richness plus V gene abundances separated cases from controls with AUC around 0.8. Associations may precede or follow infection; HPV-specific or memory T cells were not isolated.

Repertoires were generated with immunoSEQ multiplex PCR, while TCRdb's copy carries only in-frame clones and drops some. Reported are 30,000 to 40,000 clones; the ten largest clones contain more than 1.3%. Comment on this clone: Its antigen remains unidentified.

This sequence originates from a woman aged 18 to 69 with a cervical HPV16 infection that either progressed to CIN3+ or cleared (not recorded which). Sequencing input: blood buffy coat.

This chain's CDR3 is CASSATRGTGELFF. Partial CDR3 DNA: TGTGCCAGCAGTGCGACTCGTGGGACCGGGGAG. The V call is TRBV6-1, the J call TRBJ2-2; D gene unclear. The read falls 3 residues short of the CDR3 end, and the missing part is taken from the germline J gene. The CDR3 contains 14 residues. Germline CDR1 is MNHNS and CDR2 is SASEGT. V was trimmed by 4 bases and J by 5 bases, leaving 11 bases between them.